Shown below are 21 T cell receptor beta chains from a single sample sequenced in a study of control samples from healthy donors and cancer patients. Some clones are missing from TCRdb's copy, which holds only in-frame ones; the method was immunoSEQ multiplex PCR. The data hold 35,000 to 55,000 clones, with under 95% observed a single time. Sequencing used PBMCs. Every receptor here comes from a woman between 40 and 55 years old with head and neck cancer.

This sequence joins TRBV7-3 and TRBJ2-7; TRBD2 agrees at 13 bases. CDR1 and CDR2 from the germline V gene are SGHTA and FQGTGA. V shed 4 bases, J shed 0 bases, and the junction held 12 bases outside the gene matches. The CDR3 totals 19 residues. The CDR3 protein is CASSSSGTSGTRSSYEQYF. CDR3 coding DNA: TGTGCCAGCAGCTCTTCCGGGACTAGCGGGACCAGGAGCTCCTACGAGCAGTACTTC.

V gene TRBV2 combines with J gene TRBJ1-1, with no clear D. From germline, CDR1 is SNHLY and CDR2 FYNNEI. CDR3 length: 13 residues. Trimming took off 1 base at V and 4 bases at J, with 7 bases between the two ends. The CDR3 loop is CASSEGWATEAFF. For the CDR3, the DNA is TGTGCCAGCAGTGAAGGTTGGGCCACTGAAGCTTTCTTT.

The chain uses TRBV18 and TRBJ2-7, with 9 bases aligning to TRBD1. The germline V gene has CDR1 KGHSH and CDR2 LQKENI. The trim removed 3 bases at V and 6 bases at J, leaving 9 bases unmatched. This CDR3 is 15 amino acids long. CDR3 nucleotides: TGTGCCAGCTCACCCGAACAGGGGGCGGGAAGCGAGCAGTACTTC. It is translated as CASSPEQGAGSEQYF.

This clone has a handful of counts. The CDR3 protein is CASSLKRRTATDTQYF. The DNA of the CDR3 is TGTGCCAGCAGCTTAAAACGTCGGACGGCCACAGATACGCAGTATTTT. V gene TRBV7-9 combines with J gene TRBJ2-3; no clear D. Trimming stripped 2 bases from V and 2 bases from J, with 14 bases between. Germline CDR1 SEHNR, CDR2 FQNEAQ (reference sequence). The CDR3 contains 16 residues.

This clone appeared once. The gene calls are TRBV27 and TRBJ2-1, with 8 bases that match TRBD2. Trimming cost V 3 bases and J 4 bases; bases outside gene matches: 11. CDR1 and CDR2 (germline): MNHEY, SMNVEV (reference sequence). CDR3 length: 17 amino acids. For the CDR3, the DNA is TGTGCCAGCAGTTTGGTATTGCCAGCGGGAGATTACAATGAGCAGTTCTTC. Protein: CASSLVLPAGDYNEQFF.

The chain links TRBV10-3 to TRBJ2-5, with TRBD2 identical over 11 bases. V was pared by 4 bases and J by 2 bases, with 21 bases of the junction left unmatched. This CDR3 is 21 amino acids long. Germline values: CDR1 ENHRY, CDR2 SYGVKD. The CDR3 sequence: CAISGAQSSPSGGPSQETQYF. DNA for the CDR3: TGTGCCATCAGTGGGGCTCAGTCATCCCCTAGCGGGGGGCCAAGTCAAGAGACCCAGTACTTC.

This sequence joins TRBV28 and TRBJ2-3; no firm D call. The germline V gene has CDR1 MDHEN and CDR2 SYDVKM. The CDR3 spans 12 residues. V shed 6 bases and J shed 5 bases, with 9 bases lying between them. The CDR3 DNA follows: TGTGCCAGCAGCCCCGTCCGAGATACGCAGTATTTT. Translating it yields CASSPVRDTQYF.

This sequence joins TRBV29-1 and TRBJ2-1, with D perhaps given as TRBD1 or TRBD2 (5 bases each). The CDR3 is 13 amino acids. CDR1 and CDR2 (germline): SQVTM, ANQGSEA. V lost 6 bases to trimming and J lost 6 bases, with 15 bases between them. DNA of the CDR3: TGCAGCGTGCCCACCGGGACCCTCAATGAGCAGTTCTTC. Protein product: CSVPTGTLNEQFF.

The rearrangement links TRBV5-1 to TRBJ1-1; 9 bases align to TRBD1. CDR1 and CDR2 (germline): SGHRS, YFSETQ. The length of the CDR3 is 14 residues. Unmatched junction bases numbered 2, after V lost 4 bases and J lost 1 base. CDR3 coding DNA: TGCGCCAGCAGCGAGGGACAGGGGAACACTGAAGCTTTCTTT. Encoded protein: CASSEGQGNTEAFF.

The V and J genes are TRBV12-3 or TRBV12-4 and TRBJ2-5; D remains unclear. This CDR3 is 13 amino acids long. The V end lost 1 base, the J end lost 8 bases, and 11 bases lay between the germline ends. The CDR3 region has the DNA TGTGCCAGCAGTTTAGTTGATAAGAATACCCAGTACTTC. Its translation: CASSLVDKNTQYF.

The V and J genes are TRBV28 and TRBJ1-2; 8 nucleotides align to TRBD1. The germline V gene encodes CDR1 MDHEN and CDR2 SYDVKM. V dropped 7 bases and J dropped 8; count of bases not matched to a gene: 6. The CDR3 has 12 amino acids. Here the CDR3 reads CASTSRTGGYTF. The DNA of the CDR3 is TGTGCCAGCACCTCCCGGACAGGGGGCTACACCTTC.

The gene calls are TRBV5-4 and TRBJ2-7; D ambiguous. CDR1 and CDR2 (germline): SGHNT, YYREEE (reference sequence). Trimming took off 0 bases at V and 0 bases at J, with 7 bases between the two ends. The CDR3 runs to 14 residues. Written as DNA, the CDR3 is TGTGCCAGCAGCTTGGGTGGCGGCTCCTACGAGCAGTACTTC. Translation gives CASSLGGGSYEQYF.

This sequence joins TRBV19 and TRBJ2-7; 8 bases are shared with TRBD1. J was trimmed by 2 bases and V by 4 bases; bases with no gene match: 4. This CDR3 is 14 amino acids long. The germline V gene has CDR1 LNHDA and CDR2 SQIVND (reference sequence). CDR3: CASSTGQGAYEQYF. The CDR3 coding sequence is TGTGCCAGTAGTACCGGACAGGGCGCCTACGAGCAGTACTTC.

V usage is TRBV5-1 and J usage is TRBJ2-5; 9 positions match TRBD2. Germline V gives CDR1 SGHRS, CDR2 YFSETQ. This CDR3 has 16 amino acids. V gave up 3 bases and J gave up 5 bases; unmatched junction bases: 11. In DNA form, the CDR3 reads TGCGCCAGCAGCTATGGACTAGCGCAGGGATCGGAGACCCAGTACTTC. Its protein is CASSYGLAQGSETQYF.

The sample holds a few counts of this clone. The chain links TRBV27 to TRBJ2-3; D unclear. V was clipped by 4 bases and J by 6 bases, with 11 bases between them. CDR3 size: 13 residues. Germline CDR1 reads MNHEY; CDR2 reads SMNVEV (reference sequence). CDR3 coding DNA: TGTGCCAGCAGTTCCACGGTTTGGGATACGCAGTATTTT. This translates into CASSSTVWDTQYF.

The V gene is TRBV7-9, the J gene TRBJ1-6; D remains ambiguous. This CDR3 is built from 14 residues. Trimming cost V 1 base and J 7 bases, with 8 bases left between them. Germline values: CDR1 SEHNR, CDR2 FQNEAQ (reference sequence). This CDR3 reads CASSLGGYNSPLHF. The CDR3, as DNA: TGTGCCAGCAGCTTAGGAGGGTACAATTCACCCCTCCACTTT.

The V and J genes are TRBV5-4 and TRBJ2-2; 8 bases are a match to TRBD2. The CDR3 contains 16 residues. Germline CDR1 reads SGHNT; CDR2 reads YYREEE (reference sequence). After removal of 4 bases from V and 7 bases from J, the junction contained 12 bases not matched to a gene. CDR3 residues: CASSRPGGAGDGELFF. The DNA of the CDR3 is TGTGCCAGCAGCCGCCCCGGGGGGGCCGGAGACGGGGAGCTGTTTTTT.

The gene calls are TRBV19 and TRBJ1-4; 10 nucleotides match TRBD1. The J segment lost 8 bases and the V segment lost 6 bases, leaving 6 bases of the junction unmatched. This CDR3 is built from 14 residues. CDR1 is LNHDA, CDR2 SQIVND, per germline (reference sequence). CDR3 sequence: CASRRDRGREKLFF. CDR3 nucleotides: TGTGCCAGTAGAAGGGACAGGGGACGCGAAAAACTGTTTTTT.

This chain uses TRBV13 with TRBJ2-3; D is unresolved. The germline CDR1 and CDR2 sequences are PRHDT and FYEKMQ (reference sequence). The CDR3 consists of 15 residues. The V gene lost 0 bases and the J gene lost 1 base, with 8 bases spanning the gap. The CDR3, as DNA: TGTGCCAGCAGCTTAGGCGGTCGGGGCACAGATACGCAGTATTTT. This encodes CASSLGGRGTDTQYF.

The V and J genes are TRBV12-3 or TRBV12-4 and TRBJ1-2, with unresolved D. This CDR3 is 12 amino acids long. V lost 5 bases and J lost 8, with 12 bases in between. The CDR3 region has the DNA TGTGCCAGCAGTCCCAACCCAGACGGCTACACCTTC. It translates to CASSPNPDGYTF.

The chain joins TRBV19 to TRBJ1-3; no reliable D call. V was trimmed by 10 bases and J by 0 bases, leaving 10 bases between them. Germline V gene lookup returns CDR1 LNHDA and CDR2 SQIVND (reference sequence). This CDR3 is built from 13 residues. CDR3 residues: CATRTTSGNTIYF. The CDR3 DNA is TGTGCCACCAGGACGACCTCTGGAAACACCATATATTTT. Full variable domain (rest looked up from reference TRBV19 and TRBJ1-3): DGGITQSPKYLFRKEGQNVTLSCEQNLNHDAMYWYRQDPGQGLRLIYYSQIVNDFQKGDIAEGYSVSREKKESFPLTVTSAQKNPTAFYLCATRTTSGNTIYFGEGSWLTVV.